This TCR beta chain was recorded in a study of OX40 agonist ivuxolimab in advanced cancers. Study-wide background: An agonistic anti-OX40 (CD134) antibody, ivuxolimab, was used to treat the patients.

The table came from immunoSEQ multiplex PCR; TCRdb's copy has only in-frame clones and leaves some out. The sample includes about 67,000 clones, 65% to 85% of them seen just once. Looked up from germline, CDR1 is SGHNT and CDR2 is YYREEE (reference sequence). The junction had 4 bases not matched to a gene; V was cut back by 2 bases and J by 1 base. This CDR3 comprises 16 residues. This rearrangement joins TRBV5-4 to TRBJ2-2, with 8 positions matching TRBD2. The receptor's source is an adult with an advanced solid tumor such as melanoma, head and neck, liver or kidney cancer. The sample in question was CD4+ or CD8+ T cells sorted from blood, obtained in a trial of the OX40 agonist ivuxolimab. CDR3 bases: TGTGCCAGCAGCTTAGGACTAGCCCAGAACACCGGGGAGCTGTTTTTT. Protein product: CASSLGLAQNTGELFF.